This note documents a single T cell receptor (beta chain) sequence. The CDR3 spans 16 residues. V was shortened by 2 bases and J by 0 bases, with 11 bases between the two germline ends. Germline V CDR1 and CDR2: KGHSH, LQKENI. The data originate from a study of blood T cell repertoires in COVID-19. About the research overall: T cells, B-cell-depleted T cells, or PBMCs supplied cDNA or gDNA.

Original analysis: From reference gene primer amplification, estimates of nucleated cell counts were derived. The assay was immunoSEQ multiplex PCR, and TCRdb's table has in-frame clones only and misses some. Clonal size and the V and J genes are those of that table, whereas D and trimming came from the DNA. Of 120,000 to 150,000 clones in the sample, over 75% were seen once. The clonotype was recovered from a woman between 50 and 59 years old with acute or convalescent COVID-19. This chain uses TRBV18 with TRBJ1-3, with D uncertain. Material: peripheral blood. The CDR3: CASSPYDTSSGNTIYF. CDR3 nucleotide sequence: TGTGCCAGCTCACCATATGACACTAGCTCTGGAAACACCATATATTTT. Variable domain in full (rest from reference TRBV18 and TRBJ1-3): NAGVMQNPRHLVRRRGQEARLRCSPMKGHSHVYWYRQLPEEGLKFMVYLQKENIIDESGMPKERFSAEFPKEGPSILRIQQVVRGDSAAYFCASSPYDTSSGNTIYFGEGSWLTVV.